Shown below are 21 T cell receptor beta chains from a single sample sequenced in a study of PD-1 blockade in classical Hodgkin lymphoma. Produced via immunoSEQ multiplex PCR; TCRdb's table is partial and in-frame only. The sample holds about 33,000 clones, 90% to 95% seen once. Time point of the sample: newly diagnosed, previously untreated cHL patient sample. Material for sequencing was peripheral blood mononuclear cells (PBMCs). These receptors all stem from a human donor with classical Hodgkin lymphoma.

This clone has just one count. This chain connects TRBV28 to TRBJ2-3; the D is unclear. This CDR3 has 14 residues. V shed 1 base and J shed 5 bases, with 10 bases lying between them. Germline V lookup: CDR1 MDHEN, CDR2 SYDVKM. The chain's CDR3 is CASSLLLPGDTQYF. CDR3 DNA: TGTGCCAGCAGTTTATTACTACCAGGAGATACGCAGTATTTT.

This chain joins TRBV7-2 and TRBJ1-6, with D possibly being TRBD1 (5 bases). This CDR3 region has 18 residues. Germline values: CDR1 SGHTA, CDR2 FQGNSA. Trimming stripped 1 base from V and 9 bases from J, with 22 bases between. The CDR3, as DNA: TGTGCCAGCAGCTTAGTCGGAGTCGTGGGGCAATTGGGTTCACCCCTCCACTTT. It specifies CASSLVGVVGQLGSPLHF.

The chain carries TRBV4-2 and TRBJ1-2; the D is unclear. Germline V gene lookup returns CDR1 LGHNA and CDR2 YNFKEQ. The ends were cut back, 1 base at V and 1 base at J, with 13 bases in the middle. The CDR3 totals 16 residues. The CDR3 region is CASSQAYPGGNYGYTF. CDR3 coding DNA: TGTGCCAGCAGCCAAGCGTACCCGGGCGGTAACTATGGCTACACCTTC.

The genes are TRBV2 and TRBJ2-7, with D perhaps matching TRBD1 (6 bases). V shed 7 bases and J shed 4 bases, with 14 bases lying between them. Germline CDR1 is SNHLY and CDR2 is FYNNEI. The CDR3 sequence is 13 residues long. This CDR3 is CASTRQGPYEQYF. The CDR3 nucleotides are TGTGCCAGCACTCGGCAGGGGCCTTACGAGCAGTACTTC.

This chain links TRBV11-2 with TRBJ1-2; D uncertain. Germline lookup yields CDR1 SGHAT and CDR2 FQNNGV. Trimming left V 2 bases short and J 5 bases short, with 15 bases between. CDR3 length: 15 residues. The CDR3 loop is CASSLLAGMWYGYTF. In DNA form, the CDR3 reads TGTGCCAGCAGCTTACTAGCGGGAATGTGGTATGGCTACACCTTC. The whole variable domain, filled in from reference TRBV11-2 and TRBJ1-2, reads EAGVAQSPRYKIIEKRQSVAFWCNPISGHATLYWYQQILGQGPKLLIQFQNNGVVDDSQLPKDRFSAERLKGVDSTLKIQPAKLEDSAVYLCASSLLAGMWYGYTFGSGTRLTVV.

The chain links TRBV5-6 to TRBJ2-5, with 15 bases aligning to TRBD2. Looked up from germline, CDR1 is SGHDT and CDR2 is YYEEEE. The CDR3 spans 19 residues. After removal of 3 bases from V and 0 bases from J, the junction contained 9 bases not matched to a gene. This CDR3 is CASSSVGLAGGPYQETQYF. CDR3 sequence (DNA): TGTGCCAGCAGCTCGGTAGGACTAGCGGGAGGGCCTTACCAAGAGACCCAGTACTTC.

The chain couples TRBV6-1 to TRBJ2-1; TRBD1 matches 7 bases. V was pared by 8 bases and J by 3 bases, with 10 bases of the junction left unmatched. Germline V gene data show CDR1 as MNHNS and CDR2 as SASEGT. There are 15 residues in the CDR3. CDR3 sequence reads: CASHKGQSHYNEQFF. CDR3 DNA sequence: TGTGCCAGCCATAAGGGACAGTCGCACTACAATGAGCAGTTCTTC.

This clone has a single count. This sequence joins TRBV30 and TRBJ1-6; D remains unclear. Germline lookup yields CDR1 GTSNPN and CDR2 SVGIG (reference sequence). With 4 bases removed from V and 2 bases from J, the gap between germline ends came to 9 bases. The CDR3 runs to 14 residues. In nucleotides, the CDR3 is TGTGCCTGGAATCTGGTGGCCTATAATTCACCCCTCCACTTT. This codes for CAWNLVAYNSPLHF.

The V call is TRBV5-1, the J call TRBJ1-1; the D is unclear. This CDR3 is 13 amino acids long. Germline V lookup: CDR1 SGHRS, CDR2 YFSETQ. Trimming left V 5 bases short and J 3 bases short, with 11 bases between. The chain's CDR3 is CASRDERDTEAFF. The CDR3 DNA sequence: TGCGCCAGCAGGGATGAACGGGACACTGAAGCTTTCTTT.

The chain links TRBV21-1 to TRBJ1-4; the table's D call, TRBD1, was not checked against the DNA. TRBV21-1 is a pseudogene segment. The CDR3 has 16 amino acids. The CDR3 reads CASTPQGLETNEKLFF. In nucleotides, the CDR3 is TGTGCCAGCACGCCACAGGGGCTAGAGACTAATGAAAAACTGTTTTTT.

The rearrangement links TRBV28 to TRBJ2-1, with D hard to call. Trimming removed 7 bases from V and 3 bases from J, with 10 bases in between. This CDR3 contains 13 residues. Germline V gene data show CDR1 as MDHEN and CDR2 as SYDVKM. The CDR3 DNA reads as TGTGCCAGCATTCCCAGAAACTACAATGAGCAGTTCTTC. Translating it yields CASIPRNYNEQFF.

The chain combines TRBV12-1 with TRBJ2-3; the table assigns TRBD2, which was not confirmed against the DNA. TRBV12-1 is assigned pseudogene status. CDR3 length: 15 residues. The CDR3 DNA follows: TGTGCCAGCAGCTTCCCTTTCAGCGGCACAGATACGCAGTATTTT. Its protein product is CASSFPFSGTDTQYF.

The chain uses TRBV7-9 and TRBJ1-1; possibly TRBD1 for D (6 bases). The CDR3 is made up of 15 amino acids. The ends were cut back, 6 bases at V and 2 bases at J, with 16 bases in the middle. Germline lookup yields CDR1 SEHNR and CDR2 FQNEAQ (reference sequence). The CDR3, as DNA: TGTGCCAGCAGTTACGACTGGACAGCTAACACTGAAGCTTTCTTT. Its translation is CASSYDWTANTEAFF.

The V and J genes are TRBV9 and TRBJ1-1; a weak D match, TRBD1 (5 bases). The germline CDR1 and CDR2 sequences are SGDLS and YYNGEE. The V gene lost 4 bases and the J gene lost 1 base, with 8 bases spanning the gap. This CDR3 region has 13 residues. CDR3 nucleotide sequence: TGTGCCAGCAGCTCCCAGGGGAACACTGAAGCTTTCTTT. Residues: CASSSQGNTEAFF. Complete variable domain (other parts from reference TRBV9 and TRBJ1-1): DSGVTQTPKHLITATGQRVTLRCSPRSGDLSVYWYQQSLDQGLQFLIQYYNGEERAKGNILERFSAQQFPDLHSELNLSSLELGDSALYFCASSSQGNTEAFFGQGTRLTVV.

The V and J genes are TRBV27 and TRBJ2-7, with a tentative D call TRBD2 (5 bases). CDR3 size: 14 residues. Germline values: CDR1 MNHEY, CDR2 SMNVEV (reference sequence). V was pared by 6 bases and J by 0 bases, with 12 bases between. The chain's CDR3 is CASSPKRSSYEQYF. The DNA for the CDR3 is TGTGCCAGCAGCCCAAAGCGGAGCTCCTACGAGCAGTACTTC.

This chain uses TRBV2 with TRBJ2-7; D is uncertain. Trimming left V 6 bases short and J 5 bases short, with 14 bases between. Looked up from germline, CDR1 is SNHLY and CDR2 is FYNNEI. This CDR3 spans 13 amino acids. As DNA, the CDR3 is TGTGCCAGCAGGCAGGAAGACCTTGACGAGCAGTACTTC. Encoded protein: CASRQEDLDEQYF.

This chain uses TRBV7-9 with TRBJ1-5; the D is unclear. The CDR3 is made up of 13 amino acids. V gave up 3 bases and J gave up 4 bases, with 7 bases separating them. The germline V gene encodes CDR1 SEHNR and CDR2 FQNEAQ (reference sequence). For the CDR3, the DNA is TGTGCCAGCAGCTTGAGGGTTAATCAGCCCCAGCATTTT. The encoded protein is CASSLRVNQPQHF.

This clone was seen once. This chain connects TRBV7-9 to TRBJ2-1, with 8 bases that match TRBD2. Per germline, CDR1 SEHNR and CDR2 FQNEAQ (reference sequence). The CDR3 covers 14 residues. Trimming cost V 7 bases and J 5 bases; bases outside gene matches: 7. The CDR3 here is CASNSAGGNNEQFF. CDR3 in DNA: TGTGCCAGCAACTCTGCGGGGGGTAACAATGAGCAGTTCTTC.

The chain couples TRBV4-3 to TRBJ2-1, with TRBD2 matching over 8 bases. The germline V gene encodes CDR1 LGHNA and CDR2 YSLEER. CDR3 length: 17 residues. J lost 3 bases, V lost 3 bases, and 10 bases had no gene match. In nucleotides, the CDR3 is TGCGCCAGCAGCCATTTTTCCGGGACTAGGGGCTACAATGAGCAGTTCTTC. Protein sequence: CASSHFSGTRGYNEQFF.

The chain couples TRBV6-5 to TRBJ2-2; tentative D call: TRBD2 (5 bases). The CDR3 is 14 amino acids. CDR1 and CDR2 from the germline V gene are MNHEY and SVGAGI. V was clipped by 8 bases and J by 3 bases, with 13 bases between them. CDR3 in DNA: TGTGCCAGCCATGGTAGCGCGGACACCGGGGAGCTGTTTTTT. Translating it yields CASHGSADTGELFF.

This sequence joins TRBV6-1 and TRBJ1-5, with 7 bases lining up with TRBD1. Losses at the gene ends were 7 bases for V and 6 bases for J; bases not matched to a gene: 12. The CDR3 has 15 residues. CDR1 is MNHNS, CDR2 SASEGT, per germline. The CDR3 DNA sequence: TGTGCCAGCACACGGACAGGTATAATCGGTCAGCCCCAGCATTTT. Protein sequence: CASTRTGIIGQPQHF.